These 5 T cell receptor beta chains share one sample of origin, sequenced in a study of T-cell reconstitution after alpha-beta-depleted transplantation in children. Unique molecular identifiers were used in preparing the TCRbeta library. TCRdb reanalysed the PCR reads using MiXCR and keeps one entry per CDR3 protein. The sample has 150,000 to 200,000 distinct CDR3 sequences, less than 8% seen once. This sample comprised PBMCs from the stem cell graft donor, obtained from the stem cell graft. The receptors were gathered from a human donor who donated a stem cell graft to a child with Wiskott-Aldrich syndrome.

This clonotype showed up just a few times. The V and J genes are TRBV5-1 and TRBJ2-7, with 7 bases that match TRBD2. CDR1 SGHRS and CDR2 YFSETQ come from the germline V gene. The CDR3 covers 15 residues. V dropped 2 bases and J dropped 0; count of bases not matched to a gene: 5. CDR3 in amino acids: CASSFLGGISYEQYF. CDR3 coding DNA: TGCGCCAGCAGCTTCCTCGGGGGGATCTCCTACGAGCAGTACTTC.

This clonotype came up many times. The gene calls are TRBV3-1 and TRBJ2-1; 10 bases line up with TRBD2. Germline CDR1 reads LGHDT; CDR2 reads YNNKEL (reference sequence). The CDR3 contains 16 residues. V shed 5 bases, J shed 6 bases, and the junction held 10 bases outside the gene matches. The CDR3 DNA is TGTGCCAGCAGCAACCTCATACTAGCGGGACTCAATGAGCAGTTCTTC. This codes for CASSNLILAGLNEQFF.

V and J are TRBV12-3 or TRBV12-4 and TRBJ2-1, with D perhaps being TRBD1 or TRBD2 (6 bases each). The CDR3 loop spans 17 amino acids. V gave up 5 bases and J gave up 0 bases, with 17 bases separating them. CDR3 DNA: TGTGCCAGCAGTCGGGGATCGGGGGCATTCTCCTACAATGAGCAGTTCTTC. Its protein is CASSRGSGAFSYNEQFF.

This clonotype was counted at least ten times. The chain recombines TRBV12-3 or TRBV12-4 with TRBJ2-2; D is ambiguous. The length of the CDR3 is 12 residues. The V and J ends lost 3 bases and 4 bases respectively, with 3 bases between them. DNA of the CDR3: TGTGCCAGCAGTTTCGGCACCGGGGAGCTGTTTTTT. Translating it yields CASSFGTGELFF.

V gene TRBV6-1 combines with J gene TRBJ2-5; 10 positions agree with TRBD1. Germline V gene data show CDR1 as MNHNS and CDR2 as SASEGT. The ends lost 6 bases at V and 2 bases at J; junction bases unmatched: 3. The CDR3 is 14 amino acids. CDR3 sequence (DNA): TGTGCCAGCAGACTGGACAGGGGGCAAGAGACCCAGTACTTC. Encoded protein: CASRLDRGQETQYF.